This TCR beta chain was recovered during a study of shared clonotypes between healthy human individuals. Findings and limits, study-wide: Sharing across four donors was highest in naive CD4 (around 5%) and lowest in memory CD8 (around 0.4%).

Assay used: immunoSEQ multiplex PCR; TCRdb lists only in-frame clones, some missing. The sample consists of 600,000 to 750,000 clones, 72% of them appearing once. The germline gives CDR1 SGHTA, CDR2 FQGNSA. V lost 5 bases to trimming and J lost 0 bases; unmatched junction nucleotides: 2. CDR3 length equals 15 residues. A remark on this clone: The antigen is undetermined.

The sample consisted of memory CD4+ T cells sorted from blood. Subset given: CD45RA-negative fraction. The chain is built from TRBV7-2 and TRBJ2-2; 8 bases are shared with TRBD1. The receptor comes from a woman younger than 45 in good health. CDR3 region: CASSRTGTNTGELFF. CDR3 DNA: TGTGCCAGCAGCAGGACAGGGACGAACACCGGGGAGCTGTTTTTT.